The 8 T cell receptor beta chains below were found in one sample sequenced in a study of shared T cell receptors in the human thymus. Assay: immunoSEQ multiplex PCR; the TCRdb copy retains only in-frame clones and omits some. In the table there are hundreds of thousands of clones, roughly 90% of which are singletons. These same records also appear under a second study, on human thymus T cells.

The sequenced sample was thymocytes. Receptors originate from a boy in the first two years of life with a congenital heart defect.

The V call is TRBV6-1, the J call TRBJ2-6, with D hard to call. V shed 2 bases and J shed 0 bases, with 11 bases lying between them. Germline CDR1 and CDR2: MNHNS and SASEGT. CDR3 length equals 17 residues. The CDR3 coding sequence is TGTGCCAGCAGTGAATGGCAGGATAGCTCTGGGGCCAACGTCCTGACTTTC. It is translated as CASSEWQDSSGANVLTF.

The sample holds one count of this clone. This chain connects TRBV4-3 to TRBJ2-7; no firm D call. The germline CDR1 and CDR2 sequences are LGHNA and YSLEER. The CDR3 is 16 amino acids. Trimming took off 0 bases at V and 0 bases at J, with 12 bases between the two ends. CDR3 protein: CASSQDVQTSSYEQYF. The CDR3 DNA reads TGCGCCAGCAGCCAAGACGTACAGACGAGCTCCTACGAGCAGTACTTC.

The CDR3 reads CASSQESPGAWGKNIQYF. The CDR3 DNA reads TGCGCCAGCAGCCAAGAATCCCCAGGGGCCTGGGGCAAAAACATTCAGTACTTC. This rearrangement joins TRBV4-3 to TRBJ2-4; D might be TRBD1 (6 bases). The V gene lost 0 bases and the J gene lost 3 bases, with 18 bases spanning the gap. CDR1 and CDR2 (germline): LGHNA, YSLEER. The CDR3 consists of 18 residues.

This clone showed up just a few times. V usage is TRBV29-1 and J usage is TRBJ2-7; unclear D gene. CDR3 length equals 12 residues. V shed 0 bases and J shed 4 bases, with 7 bases lying between them. Germline CDR1 SQVTM, CDR2 ANQGSEA. The CDR3 reads CSVEEKPYEQYF. The CDR3 DNA sequence: TGCAGCGTTGAAGAGAAGCCTTACGAGCAGTACTTC.

The rearrangement uses TRBV7-9 and TRBJ1-2; TRBD1 matches 9 bases. Per germline, CDR1 SEHNR and CDR2 FQNEAQ (reference sequence). This CDR3 is 18 amino acids long. J gave up 0 bases and V 0 bases, and 8 bases lay outside the gene matches. The CDR3 reads CASSLARDRENSNYGYTF. The CDR3 nucleotides are TGTGCCAGCAGCTTAGCGCGGGACAGGGAGAACTCTAACTATGGCTACACCTTC. Full variable domain (outside the CDR3, taken from reference TRBV7-9 and TRBJ1-2): DTGVSQNPRHKITKRGQNVTFRCDPISEHNRLYWYRQTLGQGPEFLTYFQNEAQLEKSRLLSDRFSAERPKGSFSTLEIQRTEQGDSAMYLCASSLARDRENSNYGYTFGSGTRLTVV.

Details on this clone: The same CDR3 arises from other DNA sequences in this sample as well. The chain employs TRBV7-2 and TRBJ2-7; TRBD2 agrees at 14 bases. The germline gives CDR1 SGHTA, CDR2 FQGNSA. Trimming cost V 5 bases and J 4 bases; bases outside gene matches: 4. The CDR3 totals 15 residues. CDR3 DNA sequence: TGTGCCAGCAGCCTGGGACTAGCGGGAGTATACGAGCAGTACTTC. Translated: CASSLGLAGVYEQYF.

V gene TRBV4-3 combines with J gene TRBJ2-5, with D tentatively TRBD2 (5 bases). Germline V gives CDR1 LGHNA, CDR2 YSLEER. CDR3 length: 14 residues. Trimming took 2 bases from V and 7 from J, leaving 14 bases between them. This CDR3 reads CASSQSRFGVTQYF. As DNA, the CDR3 is TGCGCCAGCAGCCAAAGTCGGTTCGGGGTGACCCAGTACTTC.

Note on this clone: One junction end disagrees with the germline gene, perhaps due to a read error. The V gene is TRBV10-2, the J gene TRBJ1-5; TRBD1 might be the D (6 bases). From germline, CDR1 is WSHSY and CDR2 SAAADI. This CDR3 spans 14 amino acids. The CDR3 DNA follows: TGCGCCAGCACTGGGGCGACAGGCAACCAGCCCCAGCATTTT. Encoded protein: CASTGATGNQPQHF.